The 10 T cell receptor beta chains listed next were all sequenced from one sample in a study of blood T cell repertoires in COVID-19. The table came from immunoSEQ multiplex PCR; TCRdb's copy has only in-frame clones and leaves some out. The profile shows over 150,000 clones, more than 60% of them singletons. Sequencing used peripheral blood. These receptors originate from a woman between 50 and 59 years old with acute or convalescent COVID-19.

The chain couples TRBV28 to TRBJ2-5; possibly TRBD1 for D (5 bases). V dropped 1 base and J dropped 2 bases, with 11 bases sitting between them. CDR3 length equals 15 residues. Germline CDR1 is MDHEN and CDR2 is SYDVKM. The CDR3 nucleotides are TGTGCCAGCAGTTTATCCCAGGGTAGGCAAGAGACCCAGTACTTC. Amino acids: CASSLSQGRQETQYF.

The genes are TRBV2 and TRBJ1-2, with D perhaps TRBD1 (5 bases). Trimming took 6 bases from V and 5 from J, leaving 19 bases between them. The germline V gene has CDR1 SNHLY and CDR2 FYNNEI. The CDR3 is 15 residues long. This CDR3 is CASRYGTLRTYGYTF. The CDR3, as DNA: TGTGCCAGCAGATACGGGACTCTCAGGACATATGGCTACACCTTC.

V is TRBV19 and J is TRBJ2-3; 13 bases are shared with TRBD2. The CDR3 is 14 residues long. V shed 6 bases, J shed 6 bases, and the junction held 3 bases outside the gene matches. Germline CDR1 and CDR2: LNHDA and SQIVND (reference sequence). CDR3 sequence: CASRLTSGRDTQYF. CDR3 bases: TGTGCCAGTAGATTGACTAGCGGGAGGGATACGCAGTATTTT.

The chain joins TRBV5-1 to TRBJ2-2; 7 bases agree with TRBD2. The CDR3 length is 15 residues. CDR1 and CDR2 (germline): SGHRS, YFSETQ. With 0 bases clipped from V and 6 bases from J, the junction kept 5 bases outside the gene matches. CDR3 DNA sequence: TGCGCCAGCAGCTTGGAAGCGGGGAGGGCCGGGGAGCTGTTTTTT. Translating gives CASSLEAGRAGELFF.

The chain joins TRBV3-1 (or the pseudogene TRBV3-2) to TRBJ1-2, with unresolved D. The CDR3 runs to 12 residues. The germline V and J ends were trimmed by 1 base and 4 bases, with 4 bases remaining between them. Germline values: CDR1 LGHDT, CDR2 YNNKEL (reference sequence). The CDR3: CASSQAIYGYTF. The CDR3 nucleotides are TGTGCCAGCAGCCAAGCAATCTATGGCTACACCTTC.

V and J are TRBV5-1 and TRBJ1-5; TRBD1 matches 8 bases. Germline lookup yields CDR1 SGHRS and CDR2 YFSETQ. This CDR3 has 15 amino acids. V gave up 4 bases and J gave up 7 bases; unmatched junction bases: 10. The CDR3 here is CASSTGTGQGQPQHF. The CDR3 DNA sequence: TGCGCCAGCAGCACGGGGACAGGCCAGGGGCAGCCCCAGCATTTT. Filled out from reference TRBV5-1 and TRBJ1-5, the complete variable domain reads KAGVTQTPRYLIKTRGQQVTLSCSPISGHRSVSWYQQTPGQGLQFLFEYFSETQRNKGNFPGRFSGRQFSNSRSEMNVSTLELGDSALYLCASSTGTGQGQPQHFGDGTRLSIL.

This clone turned up a few times. The chain has TRBV30 and TRBJ1-4; D is uncertain. The germline V gene has CDR1 GTSNPN and CDR2 SVGIG (reference sequence). The CDR3 is 14 amino acids. V was pared by 1 base and J by 0 bases, with 6 bases between. The CDR3 protein is CAWSAGTTNEKLFF. The CDR3 DNA reads TGTGCCTGGAGTGCGGGAACAACTAATGAAAAACTGTTTTTT.

The chain has TRBV27 and TRBJ2-6; TRBD2 aligns across 7 bases. Per the germline V gene, CDR1 is MNHEY and CDR2 is SMNVEV (reference sequence). J was trimmed by 9 bases and V by 6 bases; bases with no gene match: 11. The CDR3 loop spans 15 amino acids. DNA of the CDR3: TGTGCCAGCAGCCGAGCGGGGCAGAGGCTCAACGTCCTGACTTTC. It specifies CASSRAGQRLNVLTF. Variable domain in full (rest from reference TRBV27 and TRBJ2-6): EAQVTQNPRYLITVTGKKLTVTCSQNMNHEYMSWYRQDPGLGLRQIYYSMNVEVTDKGDVPEGYKVSRKEKRNFPLILESPSPNQTSLYFCASSRAGQRLNVLTFGAGSRLTVL.

The V and J genes are TRBV20-1 and TRBJ2-3; no clear D gene. Germline V CDR1 and CDR2: DFQATT, SNEGSKA (reference sequence). CDR3 length: 11 residues. Trimming cost V 6 bases and J 2 bases, with 6 bases left between them. CDR3 nucleotide sequence: TGCAGTGCACAAAACACAGATACGCAGTATTTT. This translates into CSAQNTDTQYF.

CDR3 coding DNA: TGTGCCTGGAGTGTGCGGGGACTAGCGGGGTCTGGGGCCAACGTCCTGACTTTC. Its translation is CAWSVRGLAGSGANVLTF. The gene calls are TRBV30 and TRBJ2-6; TRBD2 matches at 13 bases. The CDR3 is made up of 18 amino acids. The germline gives CDR1 GTSNPN, CDR2 SVGIG (reference sequence). Unmatched junction bases numbered 3, after V lost 0 bases and J lost 1 base.